This is a list of T cell receptor beta chains from one sample in a study of blood T cell repertoires in COVID-19. Method: immunoSEQ multiplex PCR; TCRdb's copy keeps in-frame clones and lacks some. Of 150,000 or so clones detected, 75% to 80% appear once; the ten largest clones hold around 3.2%. The source material was PBMCs or T cells enriched from blood (not recorded which). These receptors originate from a woman between 50 and 59 years old who had recovered from COVID-19. Both conserved end residues are part of each CDR3. The D gene is left open where the match is weak. Expanded clones get a size class; other rows say once, few or many, or leave the size out.

>.|.|TRBJ1-2|TRBV5-4
CASSGGGNNYGYTF
TGTGCCAGCAGCGGGGGAGGCAACAACTATGGCTACACCTTC
>.|.|TRBJ1-2|TRBV28
CASSLPGIGYTF
TGTGCCAGCAGTTTACCGGGGATCGGCTACACCTTC
>.|.|TRBJ1-3|TRBV7-9
CASSLWAVGSGNTIYF
TGTGCCAGCAGCTTATGGGCAGTGGGCTCTGGAAACACCATATATTTT
>TRBD1|.|TRBJ1-1|TRBV29-1
CSVPLDRGRHTEAFF
TGCAGCGTGCCCCTTGACAGGGGCCGGCACACTGAAGCTTTCTTT
>.|.|TRBJ1-4|TRBV5-5
CASSLGANEKLFF
TGTGCCAGCAGCTTGGGGGCGAATGAAAAACTGTTTTTT
>TRBD1|once|TRBJ1-5|TRBV20-1
CSASNRGGNQPQHF
TGCAGTGCTAGTAACAGGGGAGGAAATCAGCCCCAGCATTTT
>TRBD2|.|TRBJ2-1|TRBV19
CASSIGLAGGPTYNEQFF
TGTGCCAGTAGTATCGGACTAGCGGGGGGACCTACCTACAATGAGCAGTTCTTC
>TRBD2|.|TRBJ2-7|TRBV19
CASSISGLAGSSYEQYF
TGTGCCAGTAGTATATCCGGGCTAGCGGGCAGCTCCTACGAGCAGTACTTC
>.|.|TRBJ2-2|TRBV7-3
CASRSGPDTGELFF
TGTGCCAGCCGCAGCGGGCCTGACACCGGGGAGCTGTTTTTT
>TRBD1|.|TRBJ2-7|TRBV5-4
CASSLGTGGGKQYF
TGTGCCAGCAGCTTGGGGACAGGGGGAGGCAAGCAGTACTTC
>.|once|TRBJ2-5|TRBV6-5
CASSNQETQYF
TGTGCCAGCAGCAACCAAGAGACCCAGTACTTC
>TRBD2|once|TRBJ2-2|TRBV10-1
CARGPGLAGAPNTGELFF
TGCGCCAGAGGACCGGGACTAGCGGGGGCTCCTAACACCGGGGAGCTGTTTTTT
>.|.|TRBJ1-2|TRBV28
CASISNYGYTF
TGTGCCAGCATTAGTAACTATGGCTACACCTTC
>TRBD1|.|TRBJ1-1|TRBV7-8
CASSLSGTGQTEAFF
TGTGCCAGCAGCTTATCCGGGACAGGGCAGACTGAAGCTTTCTTT
>TRBD1|once|TRBJ1-4|TRBV4-2
CASRPGQANEKLFF
TGTGCCAGCAGGCCGGGACAGGCTAATGAAAAACTGTTTTTT
>TRBD2|.|TRBJ2-3|TRBV29-1
CSAGTRRKTDTQYF
TGCAGCGCCGGGACTAGAAGAAAGACAGATACGCAGTATTTT
>TRBD1|once|TRBJ1-5|TRBV7-6
CASSLSTGDQPQHF
TGTGCCAGCAGCTTGTCGACAGGGGATCAGCCCCAGCATTTT
>.|.|TRBJ1-1|TRBV3-1/TRBV3-2
CASSQDGAVGGTEAFF
TGTGCCAGCAGCCAAGATGGCGCAGTCGGGGGAACTGAAGCTTTCTTT
>.|.|TRBJ2-1|TRBV24-1
CATEGGASGTNNEQFF
TGTGCCACCGAGGGGGGGGCTAGCGGAACCAACAATGAGCAGTTCTTC
>.|.|TRBJ1-1|TRBV6-1
CASSEAGVTEAFF
TGTGCCAGCAGTGAAGCAGGAGTCACTGAAGCTTTCTTT
>.|few|TRBJ1-5|TRBV11-3
CASSLDSLGNQPQHF
TGTGCCAGCAGCTTAGATAGTCTGGGCAATCAGCCCCAGCATTTT
>TRBD1|.|TRBJ1-1|TRBV5-6
CASSRGRGQSEAFF
TGTGCCAGCAGCAGGGGCAGGGGGCAGTCTGAAGCTTTCTTT
>TRBD1|.|TRBJ2-3|TRBV30
CAWSRRQGDTQYF
TGTGCCTGGAGTCGAAGACAGGGAGATACGCAGTATTTT
>TRBD1|.|TRBJ2-7|TRBV12-5
CAPHRRGPSYEQYF
TGTGCCCCACACCGCAGGGGGCCTTCCTACGAGCAGTACTTC
>.|few|TRBJ1-1|TRBV7-3
CASSSNTEKDTEAFF
TGTGCCAGCAGCTCTAATACAGAGAAGGACACTGAAGCTTTCTTT
>.|.|TRBJ2-1|TRBV2
CASSDLWELAYNEQFF
TGTGCCAGCAGTGATTTGTGGGAGCTCGCCTACAATGAGCAGTTCTTC
>TRBD1|.|TRBJ2-5|TRBV9
CASSVGTGGHQETQYF
TGTGCCAGCAGCGTAGGCACAGGGGGGCACCAAGAGACCCAGTACTTC
>.|.|TRBJ2-2|TRBV28
CASSSFGRLGGTGELFF
TGTGCCAGCAGTTCGTTCGGGCGACTAGGCGGCACCGGGGAGCTGTTTTTT
>TRBD2|.|TRBJ2-2|TRBV7-8
CASSLRGFPGASGGTGELFF
TGTGCCAGCAGCTTACGGGGATTCCCTGGGGCTAGCGGAGGCACCGGGGAGCTGTTTTTT
>.|once|TRBJ1-5|TRBV28
CASMEGAGLSNQPQHF
TGTGCCAGCATGGAGGGAGCAGGGTTGAGCAATCAGCCCCAGCATTTT
>.|.|TRBJ1-1|TRBV4-1
CASSQDSGGRAFF
TGCGCCAGCAGCCAAGATTCGGGGGGAAGAGCTTTCTTT